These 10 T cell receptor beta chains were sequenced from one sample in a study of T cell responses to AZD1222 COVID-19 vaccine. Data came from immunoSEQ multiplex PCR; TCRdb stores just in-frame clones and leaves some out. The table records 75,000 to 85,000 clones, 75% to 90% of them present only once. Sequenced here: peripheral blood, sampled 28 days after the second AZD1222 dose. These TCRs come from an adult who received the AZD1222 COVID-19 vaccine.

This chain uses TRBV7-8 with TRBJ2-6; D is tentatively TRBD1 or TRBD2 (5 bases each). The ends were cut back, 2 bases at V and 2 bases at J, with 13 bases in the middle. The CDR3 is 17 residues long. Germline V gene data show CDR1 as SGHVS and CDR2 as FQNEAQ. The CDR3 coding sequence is TGTGCCAGCAGCTTAACGTCCGGGGCAACTGGGGCCAACGTCCTGACTTTC. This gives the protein CASSLTSGATGANVLTF.

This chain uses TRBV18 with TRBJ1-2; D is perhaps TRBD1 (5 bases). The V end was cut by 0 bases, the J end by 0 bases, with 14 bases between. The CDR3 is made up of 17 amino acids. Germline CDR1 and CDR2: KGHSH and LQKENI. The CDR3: CASSPPSPGITNYGYTF. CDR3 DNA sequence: TGTGCCAGCTCACCACCTTCCCCAGGGATCACTAACTATGGCTACACCTTC. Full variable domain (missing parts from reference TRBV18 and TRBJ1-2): NAGVMQNPRHLVRRRGQEARLRCSPMKGHSHVYWYRQLPEEGLKFMVYLQKENIIDESGMPKERFSAEFPKEGPSILRIQQVVRGDSAAYFCASSPPSPGITNYGYTFGSGTRLTVV.

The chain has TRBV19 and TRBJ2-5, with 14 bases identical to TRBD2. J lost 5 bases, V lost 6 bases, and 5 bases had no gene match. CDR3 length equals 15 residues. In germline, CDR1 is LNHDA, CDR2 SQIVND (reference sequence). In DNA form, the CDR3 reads TGTGCCAGTAGAGGACTAGCGGGGGGTGGGGAGACCCAGTACTTC. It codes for CASRGLAGGGETQYF.

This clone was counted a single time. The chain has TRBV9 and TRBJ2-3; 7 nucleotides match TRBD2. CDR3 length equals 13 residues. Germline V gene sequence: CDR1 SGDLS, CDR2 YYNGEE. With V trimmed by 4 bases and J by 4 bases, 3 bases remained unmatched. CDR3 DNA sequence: TGTGCCAGCAGCCGGGGGGAATCAGATACGCAGTATTTT. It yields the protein CASSRGESDTQYF.

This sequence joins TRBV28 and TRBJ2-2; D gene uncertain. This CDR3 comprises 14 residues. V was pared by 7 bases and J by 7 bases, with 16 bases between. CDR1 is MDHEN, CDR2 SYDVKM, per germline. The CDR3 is CASTQTRLGGELFF. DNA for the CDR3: TGTGCCAGCACCCAGACCCGTTTGGGCGGGGAGCTGTTTTTT.

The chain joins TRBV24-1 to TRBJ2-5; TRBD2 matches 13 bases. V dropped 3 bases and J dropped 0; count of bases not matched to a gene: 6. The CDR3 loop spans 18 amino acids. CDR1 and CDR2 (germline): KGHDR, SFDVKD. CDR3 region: CATSDLTGLAGDQETQYF. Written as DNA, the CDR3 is TGTGCCACCAGTGATCTCACTGGACTAGCGGGGGACCAAGAGACCCAGTACTTC.

CDR3 sequence reads: CASSLLTVPSYEQYF. CDR3 sequence (DNA): TGTGCCAGCAGCTTGTTAACAGTACCCTCCTACGAGCAGTACTTC. The chain links TRBV25-1 to TRBJ2-7; D uncertain. Germline V gene data show CDR1 as MGHDK and CDR2 as SYGVNS. Deletions cut 6 bases from V and 0 bases from J, with 15 bases between. The CDR3 sequence is 15 residues long.

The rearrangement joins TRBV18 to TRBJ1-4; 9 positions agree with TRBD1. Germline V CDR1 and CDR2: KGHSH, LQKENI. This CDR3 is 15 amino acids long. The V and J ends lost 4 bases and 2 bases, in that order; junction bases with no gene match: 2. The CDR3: CASSLTGGTNEKLFF. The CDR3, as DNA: TGTGCCAGCTCACTCACAGGGGGCACTAATGAAAAACTGTTTTTT.

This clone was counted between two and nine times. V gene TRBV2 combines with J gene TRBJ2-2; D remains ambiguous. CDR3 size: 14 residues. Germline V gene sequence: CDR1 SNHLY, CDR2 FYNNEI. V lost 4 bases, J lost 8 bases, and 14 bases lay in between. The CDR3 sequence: CASSAGLTPGELFF. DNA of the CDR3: TGTGCCAGCAGTGCGGGCCTCACCCCGGGGGAGCTGTTTTTT.

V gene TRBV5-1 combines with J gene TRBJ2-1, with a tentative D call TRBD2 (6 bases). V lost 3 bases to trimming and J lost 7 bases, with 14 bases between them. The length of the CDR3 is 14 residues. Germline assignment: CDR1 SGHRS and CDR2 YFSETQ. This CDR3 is CASSSGLLGNEQFF. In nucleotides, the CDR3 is TGCGCCAGCAGCTCGGGACTGCTTGGGAATGAGCAGTTCTTC.